The 12 T cell receptor beta chains below come from one sample, sequenced in a study of T cells in Graves' hyperthyroidism and ophthalmopathy. What was amplified from RNA transcripts were TCR beta CDR3 regions. First-round RT-PCR targeting the TCR CDR3 was performed with the HTBI primer set. MiXCR, applied by TCRdb to the multiplex PCR reads, yields one record per CDR3 protein. This sample carries around 190,000 distinct CDR3 sequences, approximately 16% of them seen once, and the ten largest clones take 53%. Sequenced material: blood. Receptor source: a woman between 50 and 59 years old with Graves' hyperthyroidism.

The chain is built from TRBV6-1 and TRBJ2-5; TRBD1 matches at 10 bases. CDR1 and CDR2 from the germline V gene are MNHNS and SASEGT. Trimming took 5 bases from V and 3 from J; bases not matched to a gene: 6. This CDR3 is 15 amino acids long. CDR3 protein: CASSPEGTGEETQYF. The CDR3 coding sequence is TGTGCCAGCAGTCCGGAAGGGACAGGGGAAGAGACCCAGTACTTC.

The sample holds many counts of this clonotype. The chain recombines TRBV11-3 with TRBJ2-3; 15 bases align to TRBD2. CDR3 size: 18 residues. J was trimmed by 1 base and V by 1 base; bases with no gene match: 3. Per the germline V gene, CDR1 is SGHNT and CDR2 is YENEEA. CDR3 coding DNA: TGTGCCAGCAGCTTAGGGGGACTAGCGGGAGGTGGCACAGATACGCAGTATTTT. This encodes CASSLGGLAGGGTDTQYF.

This clonotype has a count of ten or more. This chain links TRBV3-1 with TRBJ1-1; perhaps TRBD1 as D (6 bases). This CDR3 is built from 15 residues. Per germline, CDR1 LGHDT and CDR2 YNNKEL (reference sequence). Trimming removed 4 bases at V and 6 bases at J, with 18 bases between. DNA for the CDR3: TGTGCCAGCAGCCCACATCTACAGGGATCCCCTGAAGCTTTCTTT. This gives the protein CASSPHLQGSPEAFF. The whole variable domain, filled in from reference TRBV3-1 and TRBJ1-1, reads DTAVSQTPKYLVTQMGNDKSIKCEQNLGHDTMYWYKQDSKKFLKIMFSYNNKELIINETVPNRFSPKSPDKAHLNLHINSLELGDSAVYFCASSPHLQGSPEAFFGQGTRLTVV.

This clonotype was seen only once. This chain uses TRBV25-1 with TRBJ1-1; D uncertain. From germline, CDR1 is MGHDK and CDR2 SYGVNS. This CDR3 is built from 16 residues. The germline V and J ends were trimmed by 4 bases and 1 base, with 16 bases remaining between them. DNA of the CDR3: TGTGCCAGCAGTGTTGGGGTGGGTGGGTGGAACACTGAAGCTTTCTTT. This sequence encodes CASSVGVGGWNTEAFF.

Many counts were recorded for this clonotype. The chain is built from TRBV5-6 and TRBJ2-3, with TRBD2 identical over 7 bases. The CDR3 consists of 18 residues. Germline CDR1 and CDR2: SGHDT and YYEEEE. V lost 3 bases to trimming and J lost 6 bases; unmatched junction nucleotides: 19. CDR3 DNA: TGTGCCAGCAGCTCTGACTGGGAGGGCCGTTTAGGCCCCGATACGCAGTATTTT. Translation gives CASSSDWEGRLGPDTQYF.

This clonotype has more than one count but fewer than ten. The chain is built from TRBV9 and TRBJ1-3; no clear D gene. CDR1 and CDR2 from the germline V gene are SGDLS and YYNGEE. Trimming removed 2 bases from V and 2 bases from J, with 5 bases in between. The CDR3 runs 13 residues. As DNA, the CDR3 is TGTGCCAGCAGCGTTCATCCTGGAAACACCATATATTTT. It yields the protein CASSVHPGNTIYF.

The chain combines TRBV5-1 with TRBJ2-3, with 7 bases aligning to TRBD2. V dropped 5 bases and J dropped 0; count of bases not matched to a gene: 3. CDR3 length equals 14 residues. Germline CDR1 is SGHRS and CDR2 is YFSETQ. CDR3 DNA: TGCGCCAGCAGACGGCGGGGGAGCACAGATACGCAGTATTTT. Its protein product is CASRRRGSTDTQYF.

The chain has TRBV12-3 or TRBV12-4 and TRBJ2-1, with D possibly TRBD2 on 5 matching bases. V lost 5 bases and J lost 3, with 14 bases in between. This CDR3 is built from 15 residues. This chain's CDR3 is CASSRDNRGYNEQFF. DNA for the CDR3: TGTGCCAGCAGTCGGGATAACAGAGGCTACAATGAGCAGTTCTTC.

This clonotype was seen ten or more times. The chain joins TRBV28 to TRBJ1-2, with 7 bases aligning to TRBD1. The junction had 8 bases not matched to a gene; V was cut back by 6 bases and J by 4 bases. CDR3 size: 14 residues. The germline gives CDR1 MDHEN, CDR2 SYDVKM. CDR3 amino acids: CASSARGSSYGYTF. CDR3 DNA sequence: TGTGCCAGCAGCGCCAGGGGGTCGAGCTATGGCTACACCTTC.

This clonotype occurred many times. The chain uses TRBV29-1 and TRBJ1-2; D is unclear. Deletions cut 3 bases from V and 8 bases from J, with 10 bases between. The CDR3 has 11 residues. Germline V gene lookup returns CDR1 SQVTM and CDR2 ANQGSEA. The CDR3 loop reads CSVDGFQGYTF. CDR3 sequence (DNA): TGCAGCGTTGACGGGTTCCAGGGCTACACCTTC. The full variable domain, with the rest looked up from reference TRBV29-1 and TRBJ1-2, is SAVISQKPSRDICQRGTSLTIQCQVDSQVTMMFWYRQQPGQSLTLIATANQGSEATYESGFVIDKFPISRPNLTFSTLTVSNMSPEDSSIYLCSVDGFQGYTFGSGTRLTVV.

This clonotype showed up just a few times. The rearrangement joins TRBV18 to TRBJ1-2; 8 nucleotides agree with TRBD1. CDR3 size: 16 residues. Germline CDR1 and CDR2: KGHSH and LQKENI. J was trimmed by 1 base and V by 3 bases; bases with no gene match: 7. CDR3 coding DNA: TGTGCCAGCTCACCGGCCGGGACAGGATTTAACTATGGCTACACCTTC. This sequence encodes CASSPAGTGFNYGYTF.

This clonotype was picked up many times. This sequence joins TRBV6-1 and TRBJ2-5, with a possible D match to TRBD1 (5 bases). V lost 4 bases and J lost 2, with 8 bases in between. Germline V lookup: CDR1 MNHNS, CDR2 SASEGT. CDR3 length equals 13 residues. The CDR3 region is CASSGQPQETQYF. The DNA of the CDR3 is TGTGCCAGCAGTGGACAGCCGCAAGAGACCCAGTACTTC.